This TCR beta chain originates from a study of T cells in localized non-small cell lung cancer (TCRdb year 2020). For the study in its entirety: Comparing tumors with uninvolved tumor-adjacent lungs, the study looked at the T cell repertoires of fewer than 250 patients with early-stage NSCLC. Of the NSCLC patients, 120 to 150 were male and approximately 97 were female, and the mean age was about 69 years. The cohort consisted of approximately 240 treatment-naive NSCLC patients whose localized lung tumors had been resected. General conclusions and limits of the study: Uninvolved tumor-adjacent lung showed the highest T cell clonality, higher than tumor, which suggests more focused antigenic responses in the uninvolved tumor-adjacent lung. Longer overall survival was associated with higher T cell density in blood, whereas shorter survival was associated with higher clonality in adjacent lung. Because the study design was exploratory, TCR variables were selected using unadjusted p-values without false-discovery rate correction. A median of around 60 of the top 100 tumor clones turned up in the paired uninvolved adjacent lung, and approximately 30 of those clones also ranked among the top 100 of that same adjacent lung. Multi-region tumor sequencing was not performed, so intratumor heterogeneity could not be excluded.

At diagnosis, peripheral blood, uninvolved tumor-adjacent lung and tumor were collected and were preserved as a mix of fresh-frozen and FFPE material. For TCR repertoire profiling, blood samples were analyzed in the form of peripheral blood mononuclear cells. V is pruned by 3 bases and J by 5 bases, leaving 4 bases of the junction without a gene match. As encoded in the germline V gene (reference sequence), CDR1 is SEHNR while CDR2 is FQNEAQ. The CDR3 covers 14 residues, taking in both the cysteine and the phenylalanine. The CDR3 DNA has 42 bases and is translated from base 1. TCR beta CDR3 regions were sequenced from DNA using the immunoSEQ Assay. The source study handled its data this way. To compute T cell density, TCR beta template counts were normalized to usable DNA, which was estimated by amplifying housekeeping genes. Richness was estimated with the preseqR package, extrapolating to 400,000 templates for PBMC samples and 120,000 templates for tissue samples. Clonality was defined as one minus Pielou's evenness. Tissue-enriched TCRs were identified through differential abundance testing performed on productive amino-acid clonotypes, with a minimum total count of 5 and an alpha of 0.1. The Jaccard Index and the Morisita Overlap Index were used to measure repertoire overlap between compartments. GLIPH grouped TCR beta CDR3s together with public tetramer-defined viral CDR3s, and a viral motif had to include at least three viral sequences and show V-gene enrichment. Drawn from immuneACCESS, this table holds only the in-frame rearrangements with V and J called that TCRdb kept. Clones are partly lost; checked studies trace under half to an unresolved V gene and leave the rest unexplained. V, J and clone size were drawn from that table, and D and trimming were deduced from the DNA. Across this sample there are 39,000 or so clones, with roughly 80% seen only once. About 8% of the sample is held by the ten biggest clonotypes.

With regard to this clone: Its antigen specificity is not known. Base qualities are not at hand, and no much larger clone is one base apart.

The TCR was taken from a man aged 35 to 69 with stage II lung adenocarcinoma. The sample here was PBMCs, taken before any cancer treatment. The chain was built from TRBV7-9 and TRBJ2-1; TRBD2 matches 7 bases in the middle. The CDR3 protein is CASSFGGTNNEQFF. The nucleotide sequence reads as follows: TGTGCCAGCAGCTTCGGGGGGACTAACAATGAGCAGTTCTTC.